This TCR beta chain was sequenced in a study of beta chain features in type 1 diabetes. Study results and caveats: Because the template was cDNA, high-expressing cells might be over-represented. Insertions were fewer and deletions more numerous at VDJ junctions in type 1 diabetes patients.

As to this clone: As yet, its antigen is unknown.

What was sequenced were expressed TCRB transcripts, since all of the isolated RNA had been reverse transcribed. TCRdb's table, derived via immunoSEQ multiplex PCR, lists solely in-frame clones and lacks some. The table has fewer than 650,000 clones, 15% to 18% seen once. The junction had 10 bases not matched to a gene; V was cut back by 8 bases and J by 0 bases. Germline V gives CDR1 MDHEN, CDR2 SYDVKM. The CDR3 sequence is 16 residues long. This TCR was sampled from a young man in good health. V usage is TRBV28 and J usage is TRBJ1-3, with 7 bases fitting TRBD1. Sample: naive CD4+ T cells from blood. For the CDR3, the DNA is TGTGCCAGCTCCAGGGGGGGCGTTTACTCTGGAAACACCATATATTTT. Translation: CASSRGGVYSGNTIYF.